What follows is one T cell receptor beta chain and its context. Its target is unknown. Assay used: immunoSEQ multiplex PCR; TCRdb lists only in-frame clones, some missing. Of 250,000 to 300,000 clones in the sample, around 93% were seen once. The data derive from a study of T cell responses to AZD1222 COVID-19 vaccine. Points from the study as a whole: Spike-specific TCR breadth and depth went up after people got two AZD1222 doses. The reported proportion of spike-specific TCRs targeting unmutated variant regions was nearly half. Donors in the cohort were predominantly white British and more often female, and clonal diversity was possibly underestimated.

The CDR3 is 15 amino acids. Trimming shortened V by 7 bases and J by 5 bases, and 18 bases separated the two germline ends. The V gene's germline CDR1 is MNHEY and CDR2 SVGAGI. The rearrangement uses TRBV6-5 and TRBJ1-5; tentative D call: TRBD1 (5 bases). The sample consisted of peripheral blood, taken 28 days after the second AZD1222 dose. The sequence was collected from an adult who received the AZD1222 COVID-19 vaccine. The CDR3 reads CASKIGAPGDQPQHF. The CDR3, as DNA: TGTGCCAGCAAAATAGGGGCCCCGGGGGATCAGCCCCAGCATTTT.